These 8 T cell receptor beta chains were sequenced from one sample in a study of cytomegalovirus exposure and HLA in healthy donors. Method: immunoSEQ multiplex PCR; TCRdb's copy keeps in-frame clones and lacks some. The data contain about 140,000 clones, 84% of them seen just once; the ten biggest clones take up over 1.1%. The sample comprised PBMCs. The receptors were sampled from a woman aged 25 to 39 in good health and CMV-seronegative.

The chain combines TRBV6-5 with TRBJ1-2; 8 bases align to TRBD1. Germline loops: CDR1 MNHEY, CDR2 SVGAGI. Trimming at V came to 6 bases and at J to 8 bases, leaving 8 bases not matched to a gene. CDR3 size: 13 residues. The CDR3 region has the DNA TGTGCCAGCAGGAGACAGGGGTCTATAGGCTACACCTTC. Amino acids: CASRRQGSIGYTF.

The V call is TRBV2, the J call TRBJ1-6, with 7 bases identical to TRBD1. The V and J ends lost 3 bases and 3 bases, in that order; junction bases with no gene match: 11. Looked up from germline, CDR1 is SNHLY and CDR2 is FYNNEI. CDR3 length: 18 amino acids. CDR3 amino acids: CASSEGTRDSGYNSPLHF. The CDR3 nucleotides are TGTGCCAGCAGTGAGGGCACCCGGGACAGCGGCTATAATTCACCCCTCCACTTT.

The genes are TRBV6-5 and TRBJ1-2; 7 bases are shared with TRBD1. The CDR3 is 15 residues long. The J segment lost 0 bases and the V segment lost 5 bases, leaving 6 bases of the junction unmatched. Per germline, CDR1 MNHEY and CDR2 SVGAGI. CDR3 region: CASSPEGTANYGYTF. In DNA form, the CDR3 reads TGTGCCAGCAGTCCTGAAGGGACAGCTAACTATGGCTACACCTTC.

This rearrangement joins TRBV9 to TRBJ2-2; 8 bases fit TRBD1. Germline CDR1 reads SGDLS; CDR2 reads YYNGEE. V shed 1 base, J shed 4 bases, and the junction held 9 bases outside the gene matches. CDR3 length: 17 amino acids. CDR3 protein: CASSVSVQGAGTGELFF. Written as DNA, the CDR3 is TGTGCCAGCAGCGTATCTGTGCAGGGGGCAGGCACCGGGGAGCTGTTTTTT.

The rearrangement joins TRBV2 to TRBJ1-5, with 8 bases matching TRBD1. The CDR3 is 15 amino acids. Germline values: CDR1 SNHLY, CDR2 FYNNEI. V lost 5 bases, J lost 7 bases, and 10 bases stayed unmatched. The DNA of the CDR3 is TGTGCCAGCAGTTACTCGACAGGGGCCCAACAGCCCCAGCATTTT. Translation: CASSYSTGAQQPQHF.

J is TRBJ2-2 and V is TRBV5-4, with 9 nucleotides matching TRBD1. CDR1 and CDR2 from the germline V gene are SGHNT and YYREEE (reference sequence). The CDR3 extends over 16 amino acids. After removal of 4 bases from V and 0 bases from J, the junction contained 4 bases not matched to a gene. The CDR3, as DNA: TGTGCCAGCAGCCAAGGGGACAGGGCGAACACCGGGGAGCTGTTTTTT. It yields the protein CASSQGDRANTGELFF.

A single count supports this clone. This chain joins TRBV2 and TRBJ2-2, with 7 bases identical to TRBD2. J was trimmed by 3 bases and V by 8 bases; bases with no gene match: 9. The germline CDR1 and CDR2 sequences are SNHLY and FYNNEI. The CDR3 sequence is 15 residues long. The CDR3 sequence is CASAPGGGYTGELFF. CDR3 nucleotides: TGTGCCAGCGCCCCCGGCGGGGGTTACACCGGGGAGCTGTTTTTT. The full variable domain, in which reference TRBV2 and TRBJ2-2 provide the parts outside the CDR3, is EPEVTQTPSHQVTQMGQEVILRCVPISNHLYFYWYRQILGQKVEFLVSFYNNEISEKSEIFDDQFSVERPDGSNFTLKIRSTKLEDSAMYFCASAPGGGYTGELFFGEGSRLTVL.

The gene calls are TRBV2 and TRBJ1-1, with D tentatively TRBD1 (5 bases). Trimming pared 7 bases from V and 4 bases from J, leaving 16 bases between. This CDR3 is 14 amino acids long. CDR1 is SNHLY, CDR2 FYNNEI, per germline. CDR3 sequence (DNA): TGTGCCAGCAAGTTGGAGGGGTATGTCACTGAAGCTTTCTTT. Translation gives CASKLEGYVTEAFF. Filled out from reference TRBV2 and TRBJ1-1, the complete variable domain reads EPEVTQTPSHQVTQMGQEVILRCVPISNHLYFYWYRQILGQKVEFLVSFYNNEISEKSEIFDDQFSVERPDGSNFTLKIRSTKLEDSAMYFCASKLEGYVTEAFFGQGTRLTVV.